The 20 T cell receptor beta chains below were found in one sample sequenced in a study of blood T cell repertoires in COVID-19. Using immunoSEQ multiplex PCR, the repertoire was profiled, and TCRdb retains in-frame clones only, with some absent. This table holds a few hundred thousand clones, about nine tenths found once. Specimen: PBMCs or T cells enriched from blood (not recorded which). These receptors originate from a man aged 35 to 55 who had recovered from COVID-19.

The chain uses TRBV10-3 and TRBJ2-1; D is perhaps TRBD1 (6 bases). Germline V gene lookup returns CDR1 ENHRY and CDR2 SYGVKD. V lost 6 bases and J 3 bases, leaving 12 bases between the germline ends. This CDR3 is 14 amino acids long. Here the CDR3 DNA reads TGTGCCATCAGGCCCCGGGACAACTACAATGAGCAGTTCTTC. This translates into CAIRPRDNYNEQFF.

About this clone itself: One end of the junction varies from germline; a read error may be responsible. This chain links TRBV5-1 with TRBJ1-5, with TRBD1 matching 8 bases. Germline V gene data show CDR1 as SGHRS and CDR2 as YFSETQ. The CDR3 has 14 residues. The CDR3 spells CASSPGTGGQPRHF. The CDR3, as DNA: TGCGCCAGCAGCCCCGGGACAGGCGGGCAGCCCCGGCATTTT.

The rearrangement links TRBV3-1 (or the pseudogene TRBV3-2) to TRBJ2-2; 7 positions match TRBD2. This CDR3 spans 16 amino acids. Trimming at V came to 4 bases and at J to 6 bases, leaving 11 bases not matched to a gene. Germline V lookup: CDR1 LGHDT, CDR2 YNNKEL (reference sequence). The CDR3 DNA reads TGTGCCAGCAGCCTACTCTGGGAGGGGATGTCCGGGGAGCTGTTTTTT. This encodes CASSLLWEGMSGELFF.

The V and J genes are TRBV18 and TRBJ1-3; possible D gene TRBD1, 5 bases. Germline CDR1 and CDR2: KGHSH and LQKENI. V was pared by 3 bases and J by 0 bases, with 12 bases between. The CDR3 totals 16 residues. The CDR3 protein is CASSPIDRYSGNTIYF. The CDR3 coding sequence is TGTGCCAGCTCACCCATAGACAGATACTCTGGAAACACCATATATTTT.

V and J are TRBV11-1 and TRBJ1-6, with 7 bases aligning to TRBD1. The germline V gene has CDR1 SGHAT and CDR2 FQDESV (reference sequence). This CDR3 is built from 15 residues. With V trimmed by 4 bases and J by 8 bases, 8 bases remained unmatched. The CDR3 protein is CASSSSTGRDSPLHF. The CDR3 nucleotides read TGTGCCAGCAGCTCCTCGACAGGGAGAGATTCACCCCTCCACTTT.

CDR3 residues: CASSYGLAGRGTGELFF. CDR3 DNA sequence: TGCGCCAGCAGCTATGGACTAGCGGGACGTGGCACCGGGGAGCTGTTTTTT. The chain uses TRBV5-1 and TRBJ2-2, with 12 bases that match TRBD2. V lost 3 bases to trimming and J lost 4 bases; unmatched junction nucleotides: 7. This CDR3 is 17 amino acids long. The germline CDR1 and CDR2 sequences are SGHRS and YFSETQ.

This rearrangement joins TRBV6-5 to TRBJ2-2; TRBD2 matches at 12 bases. This CDR3 is built from 15 residues. CDR1 and CDR2 from the germline V gene are MNHEY and SVGAGI. The J segment lost 4 bases and the V segment lost 6 bases, leaving 3 bases of the junction unmatched. CDR3 sequence (DNA): TGTGCCAGCAGGCGGACTAGCGGGGTCACCGGGGAGCTGTTTTTT. Encoded protein: CASRRTSGVTGELFF.

V and J are TRBV24-1 and TRBJ2-1; D is perhaps TRBD2 (6 bases). Deletions cut 1 base from V and 0 bases from J, with 15 bases between. The germline V gene encodes CDR1 KGHDR and CDR2 SFDVKD. The CDR3 sequence is 18 residues long. The CDR3 sequence: CATSDFKLAGSSYNEQFF. In nucleotides, the CDR3 is TGTGCCACCAGTGATTTCAAGCTCGCGGGAAGCTCCTACAATGAGCAGTTCTTC.

The chain couples TRBV6-2 or TRBV6-3 to TRBJ1-4, with a weak D call TRBD1 (6 bases). CDR1 and CDR2 (germline): MNHEY, SVGEGT. With 5 bases removed from V and 17 bases from J, the gap between germline ends came to 18 bases. The CDR3 loop spans 12 amino acids. The CDR3 here is CASSTGQRRSFF. CDR3 in DNA: TGTGCCAGCAGTACCGGACAGCGACGGAGTTTTTTT.

In its sample, this clone was seen once. The chain uses TRBV5-1 and TRBJ2-3, with 7 bases lining up with TRBD2. CDR1 and CDR2 from the germline V gene are SGHRS and YFSETQ. Unmatched junction bases numbered 7, after V lost 3 bases and J lost 0 bases. The CDR3 covers 16 residues. The CDR3 region is CASSSELASSTDTQYF. Here the CDR3 DNA reads TGCGCCAGCAGCTCCGAACTAGCGTCTAGCACAGATACGCAGTATTTT.

The CDR3 DNA is TGTGCCAGCAGCTTAGACCGGGACAGAGGAAACACCATATATTTT. Protein: CASSLDRDRGNTIYF. The chain combines TRBV7-6 with TRBJ1-3, with 7 bases matching TRBD1. Trimming at V came to 1 base and at J to 4 bases, leaving 4 bases not matched to a gene. This CDR3 has 15 amino acids. Germline lookup yields CDR1 SGHVS and CDR2 FNYEAQ.

This clone showed up many times. As DNA, the CDR3 is TGTGCCAGCCTTGCAGGGCTTAACTATGGCTACACCTTC. Protein product: CASLAGLNYGYTF. The genes are TRBV21-1 and TRBJ1-2; the table's D call, TRBD1, has no DNA check behind it. TRBV21-1 is a pseudogene segment. The CDR3 covers 13 residues.

This chain links TRBV6-5 with TRBJ2-2; 7 bases are shared with TRBD2. The trim removed 0 bases at V and 6 bases at J, leaving 4 bases unmatched. CDR1 is MNHEY, CDR2 SVGAGI, per germline. CDR3 length: 15 residues. DNA for the CDR3: TGTGCCAGCAGTTACTCGGGTAGCGGGCCCGGGGAGCTGTTTTTT. Its translation: CASSYSGSGPGELFF.

Only a few counts were recorded for this clone. The rearrangement links TRBV10-1 to TRBJ1-5; TRBD1 aligns across 7 bases. CDR3 size: 13 residues. Germline values: CDR1 WNHNN, CDR2 SYGVQD (reference sequence). V was pared by 3 bases and J by 4 bases, with 0 bases of the junction left unmatched. CDR3: CASSDRGNQPQHF. For the CDR3, the DNA is TGCGCCAGCAGTGACAGGGGGAATCAGCCCCAGCATTTT.

This chain joins TRBV7-9 and TRBJ1-1; 11 nucleotides match TRBD1. After removal of 4 bases from V and 4 bases from J, the junction contained 5 bases not matched to a gene. CDR1 is SEHNR, CDR2 FQNEAQ, per germline (reference sequence). CDR3 length: 15 residues. The CDR3 spells CASSWGQGGSTEAFF. The CDR3 DNA follows: TGTGCCAGCAGCTGGGGACAGGGGGGTAGCACTGAAGCTTTCTTT. Based on the CDR3 plus reference TRBV7-9 and TRBJ1-1, the full variable domain is DTGVSQNPRHKITKRGQNVTFRCDPISEHNRLYWYRQTLGQGPEFLTYFQNEAQLEKSRLLSDRFSAERPKGSFSTLEIQRTEQGDSAMYLCASSWGQGGSTEAFFGQGTRLTVV.

This clone was counted a single time. This chain links TRBV19 with TRBJ1-6, with a weak D call TRBD1 (6 bases). The CDR3 is made up of 15 amino acids. V lost 5 bases to trimming and J lost 7 bases, with 15 bases between them. The germline V gene encodes CDR1 LNHDA and CDR2 SQIVND (reference sequence). CDR3 amino acids: CASSGAGAQNSPLHF. The CDR3 DNA reads TGTGCCAGTAGTGGCGCGGGGGCCCAGAATTCACCCCTCCACTTT.

This chain uses TRBV5-1 with TRBJ1-4; D perhaps matches TRBD1 (5 bases). Trimming cost V 7 bases and J 0 bases, with 10 bases left between them. This CDR3 region has 14 residues. Looked up from germline, CDR1 is SGHRS and CDR2 is YFSETQ. CDR3 amino acids: CASSQGPTNEKLFF. The CDR3 nucleotides are TGCGCCAGCTCCCAGGGCCCAACTAATGAAAAACTGTTTTTT.

J is TRBJ1-1 and V is TRBV28; D possibly corresponds to TRBD1 (5 bases). Trimming took off 3 bases at V and 4 bases at J, with 15 bases between the two ends. The CDR3 is made up of 15 amino acids. Germline CDR1 is MDHEN and CDR2 is SYDVKM. The CDR3 loop is CASSFRQGLGTEAFF. The CDR3 bases are TGTGCCAGCAGTTTTCGGCAGGGTCTAGGCACTGAAGCTTTCTTT.

The chain couples TRBV15 to TRBJ2-1; 10 bases agree with TRBD1. Per germline, CDR1 LNHNV and CDR2 YYDKDF (reference sequence). V lost 0 bases, J lost 6 bases, and 11 bases stayed unmatched. This CDR3 has 18 amino acids. The DNA for the CDR3 is TGTGCCACCAGCAGAGAACTCCCCGGGACAGGGGTGATCAATGAGCAGTTCTTC. This encodes CATSRELPGTGVINEQFF.

The rearrangement links TRBV27 to TRBJ2-7, with 8 bases fitting TRBD1. Germline V lookup: CDR1 MNHEY, CDR2 SMNVEV (reference sequence). The CDR3 loop spans 15 amino acids. J was trimmed by 0 bases and V by 6 bases; bases with no gene match: 7. The CDR3: CASRQDRANSYEQYF. In DNA, the CDR3 is TGTGCCAGCAGACAGGACAGGGCCAACTCCTACGAGCAGTACTTC.